The 26 T cell receptor beta chains below all came from one sample that was sequenced in a study of Tregs in tolerant kidney transplant recipients. Related graft donors supplied nonmyeloablative bone marrow transplants, and mixed chimerism was transient. The repertoire was sequenced with immunoSEQ multiplex PCR; TCRdb's copy has only in-frame clones and lacks some. This sample contains 15,000 or so clones. Here the sequenced sample was CD4+ T cells from blood (PBMCs), taken 12 months after the transplant. These receptor sequences come from a human patient who received a combined kidney and bone marrow transplant. Some T cells may be graft donor cells.

With respect to this clone: Read sequence stops 3 residues before the CDR3 end, and the germline J gene provides the missing end. The rearrangement joins TRBV2 to TRBJ2-7; TRBD2 is a possible D gene (6 bases). Germline V gene data show CDR1 as SNHLY and CDR2 as FYNNEI. This CDR3 is built from 15 residues. The V end lost 1 base, the J end lost 0 bases, and 10 bases lay between the germline ends. Incomplete CDR3 DNA: TGTGCCAGCAGTGAAGGGGACTTCCGCTCCTACGAG. Encoded protein: CASSEGDFRSYE. The whole CDR3 reads CASSEGDFRSYEQYF.

This clone is classed as medium-sized by frequency. Coverage ceases 3 residues before the CDR3 finishes, and the germline J gene fills in the end. This chain uses TRBV30 with TRBJ2-7, with a weak D call TRBD1 (6 bases). V was pared by 1 base and J by 0 bases, with 10 bases between. The CDR3 totals 14 residues. Germline CDR1 is GTSNPN and CDR2 is SVGIG (reference sequence). CDR3 protein: CAWSGQGSSYEQYF. The CDR3 bases that were read are TGTGCCTGGAGTGGGCAGGGGAGCTCCTACGAG.

As regards this clone: The CDR3 end lies 3 residues beyond the end of the read and is filled in from the germline J gene. The chain joins TRBV18 to TRBJ2-7, with 12 bases matching TRBD1. CDR1 is KGHSH and CDR2 is LQKENI in the germline V gene. V shed 5 bases, J shed 4 bases, and the junction held 6 bases outside the gene matches. The CDR3 contains 15 residues. The CDR3 bases that were read are TGTGCCAGCTCAGGGGACAGGGGGCCACAATACGAG. Amino acids: CASSGDRGPQYE. The full CDR3 reads CASSGDRGPQYEQYF.

This clone shows up as medium-sized by frequency. From the germline J gene comes the end of the CDR3, since the read stops 3 residues before it. The chain couples TRBV12-3 or TRBV12-4 to TRBJ1-1, with D possibly TRBD1 on 6 matching bases. Trimming took 6 bases from V and 1 from J, leaving 9 bases between them. The CDR3 has 13 residues. The CDR3: CASRPTGNTEAFF. The covered CDR3 bases are TGTGCCAGCAGGCCGACAGGGAACACTGAA.

As regards this clone: The read gets to within 3 residues of the CDR3 end, and the germline J gene fills in the rest. This chain connects TRBV28 to TRBJ1-1; D is perhaps TRBD1 (5 bases). Between the trimmed V and J ends, which lost 6 bases and 1 base, there was a span of 15 bases. CDR1 and CDR2 from the germline V gene are MDHEN and SYDVKM. This CDR3 spans 15 amino acids. The covered CDR3 bases are TGTGCCAGCAGCCCGATCACGGGGGGGAACACTGAA. Translation: CASSPITGGNTE. The entire CDR3 is CASSPITGGNTEAFF.

In the case of this clone: The read finishes 3 residues shy of the CDR3 end, and the germline J gene is used to complete it. The genes are TRBV9 and TRBJ1-6; D might be TRBD1 (6 bases). The germline V gene has CDR1 SGDLS and CDR2 YYNGEE. Trimming cost V 2 bases and J 9 bases, with 6 bases left between them. There are 12 residues in the CDR3. The sequenced CDR3 bases are TGTGCCAGCAGCGTGGGGGCTTCACCC. As protein: CASSVGASP. The whole CDR3 protein is CASSVGASPLHF.

Details on this clone: The read terminates 3 residues before the CDR3 end, so the remaining end is supplied by the germline J gene. The rearrangement links TRBV20-1 to TRBJ2-4; TRBD2 agrees at 10 bases. The germline CDR1 and CDR2 sequences are DFQATT and SNEGSKA (reference sequence). CDR3 length: 16 residues. Losses at the gene ends were 2 bases for V and 0 bases for J; bases not matched to a gene: 4. CDR3 amino acids: CSARRTSGLAKNIQYF. CDR3 DNA, as far as it was read: TGCAGTGCTAGAAGGACTAGCGGTCTAGCCAAAAACATT.

As for this clone: The sequenced fragment ends 3 residues before the CDR3 boundary, so the rest is inferred from the germline J gene. This chain connects TRBV20-1 to TRBJ1-5, with D perhaps matching TRBD1 (5 bases). Germline CDR1 reads DFQATT; CDR2 reads SNEGSKA (reference sequence). The CDR3 covers 14 residues. V shed 0 bases and J shed 2 bases, with 8 bases lying between them. The part of the CDR3 DNA that was read is TGCAGTGCTAGAGATGCACAGGGCAATCAGCCC. This translates into CSARDAQGNQP. The full CDR3 sequence reads CSARDAQGNQPQHF.

By frequency, this clone registers medium-sized. A read error may produce the germline difference seen at one junction end. The read terminates 3 residues before the CDR3 end, so the remaining end is supplied by the germline J gene. The J gene is TRBJ2-3, the V gene TRBV7-7, with D possibly matching TRBD1 (6 bases). The CDR3 has 14 residues. The germline V gene has CDR1 SSHAT and CDR2 FNYEAQ (reference sequence). The CDR3 loop reads CASSPGQPTDTQYF. Incomplete CDR3 DNA: TGTGCTAGCAGCCCAGGACAGCCCACAGATACG.

Remarks on this clone: The read falls 3 residues short of the CDR3 end, and the missing part is taken from the germline J gene. The rearrangement links TRBV2 to TRBJ2-2; 9 bases fit TRBD2. The CDR3 length is 15 residues. The germline CDR1 and CDR2 sequences are SNHLY and FYNNEI. V trimming: 2 bases; J trimming: 5 bases; junction bases outside the gene matches: 3. CDR3 sequence reads: CASSELAGNTGELFF. Incomplete CDR3 DNA: TGTGCCAGCAGTGAACTAGCGGGAAATACCGGGGAG.

Remarks on this clone: From the germline J gene comes the end of the CDR3, since the read stops 3 residues before it. V is TRBV6-1 and J is TRBJ2-3; 8 bases line up with TRBD2. The length of the CDR3 is 16 residues. Germline V lookup: CDR1 MNHNS, CDR2 SASEGT. J gave up 4 bases and V 3 bases, and 9 bases lay outside the gene matches. The CDR3 DNA, read in part, is TGTGCCAGCAGTGAGCGCCAGCGGGAGTCCCCAGATACG. Translating gives CASSERQRESPDT. In full, the CDR3 is CASSERQRESPDTQYF.

In the case of this clone: The read is 3 residues too short to cover the CDR3 end, so that end is filled in from the germline J gene. This chain connects TRBV10-1 to TRBJ2-5; D is unclear. The germline gives CDR1 WNHNN, CDR2 SYGVQD (reference sequence). V was cut by 3 bases and J by 2 bases, with 7 bases left in between. The length of the CDR3 is 13 residues. The CDR3 loop reads CASSDGGQETQYF. The covered CDR3 bases are TGCGCCAGCAGTGATGGCGGTCAAGAGACC.

Notes on this clone: The read ends 3 residues shy of where the CDR3 ends; the end is completed using the germline J gene. The chain couples TRBV7-8 to TRBJ2-7; 12 bases agree with TRBD1. The CDR3 totals 16 residues. From germline, CDR1 is SGHVS and CDR2 FQNEAQ. Trimming removed 5 bases from V and 5 bases from J; junction bases left unmatched: 10. The CDR3 sequence is CASSLLTGTGGNEQYF. CDR3 DNA (partial): TGTGCCAGCAGCCTACTAACCGGGACAGGGGGCAACGAG.

Concerning this clone: Read data end 3 residues before the CDR3 end; the end is taken from the germline J gene. The chain recombines TRBV10-2 with TRBJ1-5, with D perhaps matching TRBD1 (5 bases). CDR1 is WSHSY, CDR2 SAAADI, per germline. Trimming removed 3 bases from V and 0 bases from J, with 12 bases in between. The CDR3 is 16 amino acids. Incomplete CDR3 DNA: TGCGCCAGCAGTGATGGGGCAGGTTTTAGCAATCAGCCC. This translates into CASSDGAGFSNQP. The entire CDR3 is CASSDGAGFSNQPQHF.

Details on this clone: The observed sequence ends 3 residues before the CDR3 terminus, with the missing tail filled in from the germline J gene. The genes are TRBV18 and TRBJ2-1, with 13 bases that match TRBD2. The length of the CDR3 is 17 residues. J gave up 9 bases and V 2 bases, and 10 bases lay outside the gene matches. Germline CDR1 reads KGHSH; CDR2 reads LQKENI. CDR3 amino acids: CASSPNAGTSGTGEQFF. Partial CDR3 DNA: TGTGCCAGCTCACCAAACGCCGGGACTAGCGGGACGGGTGAG.

About this clone itself: The read comes to an end 3 residues before the CDR3 does, leaving the germline J gene to fill in the end. This sample also contains other DNA sequences that code for the same CDR3. V gene TRBV29-1 combines with J gene TRBJ1-2, with D tentatively TRBD1 (5 bases). The CDR3 length is 12 residues. Trimming cost V 4 bases and J 7 bases, with 13 bases left between them. The V gene's germline CDR1 is SQVTM and CDR2 ANQGSEA. The covered CDR3 bases are TGCAGCGTTGGAGTGGGGGGGGGTGGC. Protein sequence: CSVGVGGGG. Given in full, the CDR3 is CSVGVGGGGYTF. The whole variable domain, filled in from reference TRBV29-1 and TRBJ1-2, reads SAVISQKPSRDICQRGTSLTIQCQVDSQVTMMFWYRQQPGQSLTLIATANQGSEATYESGFVIDKFPISRPNLTFSTLTVSNMSPEDSSIYLCSVGVGGGGYTFGSGTRLTVV.

With regard to this clone: The CDR3 end falls 3 residues outside the read, so it is completed with the germline J gene. The chain links TRBV20-1 to TRBJ2-1; perhaps TRBD2 as D (5 bases). This CDR3 contains 12 residues. From germline, CDR1 is DFQATT and CDR2 SNEGSKA (reference sequence). The part of the CDR3 DNA that was read is TGCAGCCTCGGACTGGTCAACAATGAG. Protein product: CSLGLVNNE. The whole CDR3 sequence is CSLGLVNNEQFF.

Regarding this clone: The CDR3 end is not reached by the read, which stops 3 residues before it; the germline J gene fills it in. The chain couples TRBV20-1 to TRBJ1-4, with a weak D call TRBD1 (6 bases). Germline V gene lookup returns CDR1 DFQATT and CDR2 SNEGSKA (reference sequence). This CDR3 has 17 residues. The V end was cut by 3 bases, the J end by 6 bases, with 23 bases between. The CDR3 here is CSAREQGFRLGDEKLFF. The part of the CDR3 DNA that was read is TGCAGTGCTAGGGAGCAGGGGTTTCGTCTGGGGGATGAAAAA.

The sequenced part of the CDR3 DNA is TGCGCCAGCAGCCAAGACCAGGGGGACTCCTACGAG. Translating it yields CASSQDQGDSYE. The whole CDR3 sequence is CASSQDQGDSYEQYF. The chain uses TRBV4-1 and TRBJ2-7; TRBD1 agrees at 7 bases. The read is 3 residues too short to cover the CDR3 end, so that end is filled in from the germline J gene. CDR3 length equals 15 residues. CDR1 and CDR2 (germline): MGHRA, YSYEKL. V lost 0 bases and J lost 0; bases outside the gene matches: 2.

A remark on this clone: The read terminates 3 residues before the CDR3 end, so the remaining end is supplied by the germline J gene. The gene calls are TRBV5-1 and TRBJ2-1; D is undetermined. V was clipped by 0 bases and J by 4 bases, with 11 bases between them. The CDR3 contains 15 residues. The germline CDR1 and CDR2 sequences are SGHRS and YFSETQ. The CDR3 DNA, read in part, is TGCGCCAGCAGCTTGGGGCGGATTACTTACAATGAG. This translates into CASSLGRITYNE. The full CDR3 reads CASSLGRITYNEQFF.

About this clone: With the read ending 3 residues before the CDR3 end, the germline J gene is used to fill in that end. The chain is built from TRBV20-1 and TRBJ2-5; 13 bases line up with TRBD2. Per germline, CDR1 DFQATT and CDR2 SNEGSKA (reference sequence). This CDR3 spans 15 amino acids. V lost 3 bases, J lost 5 bases, and 6 bases stayed unmatched. CDR3 protein: CSASRTSGRSETQYF. Partial CDR3 DNA: TGCAGTGCTAGCCGGACTAGCGGGAGATCGGAGACC.

Considering frequency, this clone is medium-sized. The read ends 3 residues shy of where the CDR3 ends; the end is completed using the germline J gene. Other DNA sequences in the sample encode the same CDR3. The chain employs TRBV4-1 and TRBJ1-5; 7 positions agree with TRBD1. After removal of 4 bases from V and 2 bases from J, the junction contained 2 bases not matched to a gene. The length of the CDR3 is 14 residues. Germline CDR1 is MGHRA and CDR2 is YSYEKL. CDR3 DNA, as far as it was read: TGCGCCAGCAGCCCCGGACAGGGCAATCAGCCC. Encoded protein: CASSPGQGNQP. The whole CDR3 reads CASSPGQGNQPQHF.

Comments on this clone: Read data end 3 residues before the CDR3 end; the end is taken from the germline J gene. The genes are TRBV20-1 and TRBJ2-7; D remains ambiguous. CDR1 is DFQATT, CDR2 SNEGSKA, per germline (reference sequence). V was pared by 3 bases and J by 2 bases, with 14 bases between. The CDR3 is made up of 14 amino acids. The covered CDR3 bases are TGCAGTGCTAGTGTAGCCAGTCCGCCCTACGAG. Its translation: CSASVASPPYE. The full CDR3 protein is CSASVASPPYEQYF.

About this clone itself: A junction end diverges from the germline sequence, so it may reflect a read error. The CDR3 extends 3 residues past the end of the read, so its final part is completed from the germline J gene. J is TRBJ2-3 and V is TRBV4-2; 7 bases are shared with TRBD2. CDR3 length: 16 residues. Per the germline V gene, CDR1 is LGHNA and CDR2 is YNFKEQ. CDR3 residues: CASSQVLGTTPHTQYF. The sequenced CDR3 bases are TGCGCCAGCAGCCAAGTACTCGGGACTACGCCTCATACG.

As to this clone: The read gets to within 3 residues of the CDR3 end, and the germline J gene fills in the rest. The chain employs TRBV3-1 (or the pseudogene TRBV3-2) and TRBJ2-7; D remains unclear. This CDR3 has 13 amino acids. V lost 8 bases to trimming and J lost 5 bases, with 16 bases between them. Germline-derived CDR1 and CDR2 are LGHDT and YNNKEL (reference sequence). The sequenced CDR3 bases are TGTGCCAGCTTAGGTGGGCAAGAAGACGAG. It yields the protein CASLGGQEDE. The CDR3 as a whole reads CASLGGQEDEQYF.

As to this clone: The CDR3 end falls 3 residues outside the read, so it is completed with the germline J gene. The rearrangement links TRBV6-4 to TRBJ1-4; TRBD1 might be the D (5 bases). V was clipped by 0 bases and J by 8 bases, with 13 bases between them. Per germline, CDR1 MRHNA and CDR2 SNTAGT. The CDR3 consists of 15 residues. The CDR3 DNA, read in part, is TGTGCCAGCAGTGACTCAAGGGGTTCAGGAGAAAAA. Its protein product is CASSDSRGSGEK. The full CDR3 sequence reads CASSDSRGSGEKLFF.